This TCR beta chain was recorded in a study of CD8 T cells in Susac syndrome. An amount of RNA that ranged from roughly 0.5 to 1 ug was reverse transcribed with random hexamers. Coverage of TCR beta CDR3 amplification by immunoSEQ multiplex PCR extended to 54 Vbeta and 13 Jbeta. Using its own MiXCR run on the immunoSEQ multiplex PCR reads, TCRdb lists one record per CDR3 protein. Here the sample spans a few hundred thousand distinct CDR3 sequences, around 85% being singletons. This CDR3 comprises 15 residues. Per germline, CDR1 MNHEY and CDR2 SVGAGI. V lost 6 bases, J lost 6 bases, and 15 bases lay in between. The sequenced target, TCR beta, came from blood CD8+ and CD4+ T cells. Treatment-naive patients with stable or active relapsing-remitting disease served as multiple sclerosis controls. Through negative isolation, CD4+ and CD8+ T cells were obtained, while TEMRA cells were enriched using FACS.

This clonotype has only one observation. The rearrangement uses TRBV6-5 and TRBJ2-6; the D gene is possibly TRBD1 (5 bases). The receptor's source is a human donor with multiple sclerosis. The sequencing sample was made of CD8+ T cells from PBMCs. DNA of the CDR3: TGTGCCAGCAGCCCTGACAGTATGCTGGCCAACGTCCTGACTTTC. Its protein is CASSPDSMLANVLTF.